This TCR beta chain is drawn from a study of cytomegalovirus exposure and HLA in healthy donors. On the study more broadly: Later, an analysis reported that the 95 to 150 validation repertoires had used the same platform as the approximately 600 first-cohort repertoires. Findings of the study overall: The majority of TCR sequences were rare, yet some public TCRs appeared in many donors. Cytomegalovirus association was listed for about 150 TCR beta chains. According to a later analysis, TCR clusters from the first cohort tended to co-occur in the 90 to 150 validation repertoires.

Note on this clone: The target antigen is unknown.

Assay: immunoSEQ multiplex PCR; the TCRdb copy retains only in-frame clones and omits some. The sample holds 150,000 to 200,000 clones, around nine tenths seen once. Germline V gives CDR1 LGHNA, CDR2 YSLEER. V lost 0 bases, J lost 6 bases, and 13 bases stayed unmatched. The CDR3 has 17 amino acids. V and J are TRBV4-3 and TRBJ1-2, with 7 bases that match TRBD1. The sample was PBMCs. The clonotype comes from a woman between 25 and 40 years old in good health and CMV-seronegative. The CDR3 spells CASSQDHGDSHLDGYTF. The CDR3 nucleotides are TGCGCCAGCAGCCAAGATCACGGGGACAGCCACCTCGATGGCTACACCTTC.